This T cell receptor (beta chain) appears in the sequencing data of a study of TIL therapy for anti-PD-1-resistant metastatic lung cancer. Study as a whole: Patients then received nivolumab; progressors got lymphodepletion, TIL and IL-2. Most patients had lung adenocarcinoma. Findings of the study overall: The cohort had more treatment-naive, never-smoker and oncogene-addicted patients than typical. After infusion, TIL clonotypes partly replaced peripheral T cells and declined over months.

This CDR3 comprises 14 residues. V gave up 4 bases and J gave up 4 bases, with 10 bases separating them. The V gene's germline CDR1 is MNHEY and CDR2 SVGAGI. The libraries were made with immunoSEQ v3. The table came from immunoSEQ multiplex PCR; TCRdb's copy has only in-frame clones and leaves some out. The data hold about 36,000 clones, with about 70% observed a single time. Described time point: pre-treatment sample, taken before nivolumab and TIL therapy. This clone was detected only a few times. Its target is not known. This receptor was taken from a person aged 25-85 years with non-small cell lung cancer. The source was blood, collected at baseline. The V and J genes are TRBV6-5 and TRBJ2-2, with a tentative D call TRBD1 (5 bases). The CDR3 DNA follows: TGTGCCAGCAGTTTTCAAGGGGTCACCGGGGAGCTGTTTTTT. It yields the protein CASSFQGVTGELFF.